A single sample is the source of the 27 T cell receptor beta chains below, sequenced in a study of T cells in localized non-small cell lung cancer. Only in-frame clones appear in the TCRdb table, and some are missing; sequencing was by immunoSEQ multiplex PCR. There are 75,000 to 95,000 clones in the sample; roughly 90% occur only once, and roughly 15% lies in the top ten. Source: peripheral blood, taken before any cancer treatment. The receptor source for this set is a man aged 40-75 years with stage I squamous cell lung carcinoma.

The CDR3 is CASSLRGSRYEQYF. The DNA of the CDR3 is TGTGCCAGCAGCTTGAGGGGGTCCCGTTACGAGCAGTACTTC. The V gene is TRBV5-4, the J gene TRBJ2-7; TRBD1 is a possible D gene (6 bases). The V end lost 1 base, the J end lost 4 bases, and 12 bases lay between the germline ends. Per germline, CDR1 SGHNT and CDR2 YYREEE (reference sequence). The CDR3 has 14 residues.

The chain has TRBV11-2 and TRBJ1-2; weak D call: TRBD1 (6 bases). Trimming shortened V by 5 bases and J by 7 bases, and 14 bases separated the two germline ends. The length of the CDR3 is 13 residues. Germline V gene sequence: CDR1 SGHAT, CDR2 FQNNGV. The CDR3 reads CASSMDRRVGYTF. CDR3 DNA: TGTGCCAGCAGCATGGACAGAAGAGTTGGCTACACCTTC.

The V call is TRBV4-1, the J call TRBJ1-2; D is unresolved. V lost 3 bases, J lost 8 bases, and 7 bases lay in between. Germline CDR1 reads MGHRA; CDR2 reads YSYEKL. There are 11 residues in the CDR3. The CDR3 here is CASSQAGGYTF. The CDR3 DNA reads TGCGCCAGCAGCCAGGCCGGAGGCTACACCTTC.

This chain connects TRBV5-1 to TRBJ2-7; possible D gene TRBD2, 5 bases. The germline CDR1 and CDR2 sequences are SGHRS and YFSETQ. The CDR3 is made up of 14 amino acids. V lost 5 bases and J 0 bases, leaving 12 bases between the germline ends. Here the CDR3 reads CASSLTRDSYEQYF. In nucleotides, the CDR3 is TGCGCCAGCAGTCTCACCCGGGACTCCTACGAGCAGTACTTC.

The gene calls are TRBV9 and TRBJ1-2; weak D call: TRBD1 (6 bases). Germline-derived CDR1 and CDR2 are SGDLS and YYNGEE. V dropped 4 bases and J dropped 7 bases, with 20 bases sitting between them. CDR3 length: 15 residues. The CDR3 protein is CASSILGGQAIGYTF. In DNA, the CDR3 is TGTGCCAGCAGCATCCTGGGGGGACAAGCGATTGGCTACACCTTC.

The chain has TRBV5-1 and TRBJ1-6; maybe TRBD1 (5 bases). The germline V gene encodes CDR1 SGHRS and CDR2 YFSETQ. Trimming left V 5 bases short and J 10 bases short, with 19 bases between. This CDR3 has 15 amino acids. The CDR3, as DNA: TGCGCCAGCAGATCGACAGTAGGAGGGGAATCACCCCTCCACTTT. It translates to CASRSTVGGESPLHF.

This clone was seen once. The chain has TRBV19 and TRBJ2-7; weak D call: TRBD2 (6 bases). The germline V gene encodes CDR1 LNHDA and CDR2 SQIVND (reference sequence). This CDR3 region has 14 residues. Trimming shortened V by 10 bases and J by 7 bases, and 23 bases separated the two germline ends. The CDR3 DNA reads TGTGCCACCGAGGACCGGGACTCCACGAGGGAGCAGTACTTC. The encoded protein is CATEDRDSTREQYF. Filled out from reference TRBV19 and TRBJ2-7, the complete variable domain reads DGGITQSPKYLFRKEGQNVTLSCEQNLNHDAMYWYRQDPGQGLRLIYYSQIVNDFQKGDIAEGYSVSREKKESFPLTVTSAQKNPTAFYLCATEDRDSTREQYFGPGTRLTVT.

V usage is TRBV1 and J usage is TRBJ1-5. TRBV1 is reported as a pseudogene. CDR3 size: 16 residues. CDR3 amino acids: CTSSPGGVFRGQPQHF. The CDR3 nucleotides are TGCACCAGCAGCCCGGGTGGGGTATTCAGAGGTCAGCCCCAGCATTTT.

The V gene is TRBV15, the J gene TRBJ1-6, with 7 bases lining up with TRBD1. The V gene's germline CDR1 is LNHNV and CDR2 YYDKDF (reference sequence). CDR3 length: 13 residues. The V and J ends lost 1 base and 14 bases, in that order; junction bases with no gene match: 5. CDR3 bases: TGTGCCACCAGCAGAGTTCAGGGGGGCACCCTCCACTTT. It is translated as CATSRVQGGTLHF.

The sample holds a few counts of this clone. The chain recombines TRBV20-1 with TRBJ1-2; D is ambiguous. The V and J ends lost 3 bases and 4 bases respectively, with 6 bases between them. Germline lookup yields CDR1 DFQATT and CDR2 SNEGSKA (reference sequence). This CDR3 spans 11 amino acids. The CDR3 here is CSASPAYGYTF. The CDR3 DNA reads TGCAGTGCTAGCCCAGCCTATGGCTACACCTTC.

The CDR3 DNA is TGTGCCAGCTCACCAGATACAACGAACTATGGCTACACCTTC. As protein: CASSPDTTNYGYTF. The chain has TRBV18 and TRBJ1-2; D not resolved. Looked up from germline, CDR1 is KGHSH and CDR2 is LQKENI. The CDR3 loop spans 14 amino acids. V was shortened by 2 bases and J by 2 bases, with 9 bases between the two germline ends. Based on the CDR3 plus reference TRBV18 and TRBJ1-2, the full variable domain is NAGVMQNPRHLVRRRGQEARLRCSPMKGHSHVYWYRQLPEEGLKFMVYLQKENIIDESGMPKERFSAEFPKEGPSILRIQQVVRGDSAAYFCASSPDTTNYGYTFGSGTRLTVV.

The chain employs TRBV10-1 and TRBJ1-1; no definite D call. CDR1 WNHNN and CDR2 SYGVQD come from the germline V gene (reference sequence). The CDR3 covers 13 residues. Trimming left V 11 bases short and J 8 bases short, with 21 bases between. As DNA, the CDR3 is TGCGCCTCTCGGCGGACGCCGGGCAGGGAAGCTTTCTTT. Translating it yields CASRRTPGREAFF.

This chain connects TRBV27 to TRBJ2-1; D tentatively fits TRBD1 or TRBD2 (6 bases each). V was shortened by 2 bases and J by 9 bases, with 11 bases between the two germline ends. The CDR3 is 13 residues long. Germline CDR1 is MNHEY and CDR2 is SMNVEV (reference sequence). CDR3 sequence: CASSLEGGGEQFF. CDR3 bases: TGTGCCAGCAGTTTAGAGGGGGGCGGTGAGCAGTTCTTC.

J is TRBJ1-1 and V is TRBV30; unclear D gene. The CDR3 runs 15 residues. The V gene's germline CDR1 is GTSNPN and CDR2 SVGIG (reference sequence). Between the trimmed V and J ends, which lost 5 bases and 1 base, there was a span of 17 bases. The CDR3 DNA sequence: TGTGCCTGGCGGGATCAACAAAGGGCGAACACTGAAGCTTTCTTT. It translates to CAWRDQQRANTEAFF.

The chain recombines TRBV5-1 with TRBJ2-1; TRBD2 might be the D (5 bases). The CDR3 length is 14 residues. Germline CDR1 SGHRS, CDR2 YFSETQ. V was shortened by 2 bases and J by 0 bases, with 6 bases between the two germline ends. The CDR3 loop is CASSFGVSYNEQFF. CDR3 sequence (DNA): TGCGCCAGCAGCTTCGGGGTCTCCTACAATGAGCAGTTCTTC.

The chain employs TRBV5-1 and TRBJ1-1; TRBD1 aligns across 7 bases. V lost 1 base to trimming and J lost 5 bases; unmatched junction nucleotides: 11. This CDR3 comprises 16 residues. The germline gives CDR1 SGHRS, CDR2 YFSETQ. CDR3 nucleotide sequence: TGCGCCAGCAGCTTGAGGGAGGACAGGACGCTAACTGAAGCTTTCTTT. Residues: CASSLREDRTLTEAFF.

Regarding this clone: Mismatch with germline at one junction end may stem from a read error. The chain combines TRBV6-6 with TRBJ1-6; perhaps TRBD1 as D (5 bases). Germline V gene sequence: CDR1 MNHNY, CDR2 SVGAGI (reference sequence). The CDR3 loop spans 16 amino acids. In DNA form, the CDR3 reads TGTGCCAGCCGTTACTCTCGGGGCCTCTATAATTCACCCCTCCACTTT. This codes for CASRYSRGLYNSPLHF.

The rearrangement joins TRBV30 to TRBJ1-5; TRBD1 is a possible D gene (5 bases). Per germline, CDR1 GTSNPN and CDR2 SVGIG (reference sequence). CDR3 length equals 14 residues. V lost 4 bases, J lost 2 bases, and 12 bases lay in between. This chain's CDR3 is CAWTLAGGNQPQHF. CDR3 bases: TGTGCCTGGACTCTGGCGGGGGGCAATCAGCCCCAGCATTTT.

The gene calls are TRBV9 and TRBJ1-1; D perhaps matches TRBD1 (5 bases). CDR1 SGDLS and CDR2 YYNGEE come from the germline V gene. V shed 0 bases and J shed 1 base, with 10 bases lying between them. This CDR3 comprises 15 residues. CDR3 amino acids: CASSVGGIGNTEAFF. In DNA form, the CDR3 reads TGTGCCAGCAGCGTAGGGGGGATCGGGAACACTGAAGCTTTCTTT.

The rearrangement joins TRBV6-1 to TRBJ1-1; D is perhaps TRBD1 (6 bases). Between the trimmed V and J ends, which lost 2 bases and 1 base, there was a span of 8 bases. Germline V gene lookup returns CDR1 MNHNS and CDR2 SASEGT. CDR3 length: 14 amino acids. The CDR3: CASSERTANTEAFF. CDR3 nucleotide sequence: TGTGCCAGCAGTGAACGGACAGCGAACACTGAAGCTTTCTTT.

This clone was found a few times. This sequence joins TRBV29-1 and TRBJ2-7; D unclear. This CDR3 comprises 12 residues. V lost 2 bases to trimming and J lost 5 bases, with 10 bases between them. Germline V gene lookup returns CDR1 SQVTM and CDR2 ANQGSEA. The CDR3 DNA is TGCAGCGTTGAAAAGGTGGGTGACGAGCAGTACTTC. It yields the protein CSVEKVGDEQYF.

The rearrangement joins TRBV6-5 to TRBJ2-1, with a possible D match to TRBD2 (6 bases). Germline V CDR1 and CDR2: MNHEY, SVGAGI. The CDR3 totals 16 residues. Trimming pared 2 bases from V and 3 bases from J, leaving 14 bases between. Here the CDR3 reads CASSYVAGSDYNEQFF. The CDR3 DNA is TGTGCCAGCAGTTACGTGGCGGGGTCCGACTACAATGAGCAGTTCTTC.

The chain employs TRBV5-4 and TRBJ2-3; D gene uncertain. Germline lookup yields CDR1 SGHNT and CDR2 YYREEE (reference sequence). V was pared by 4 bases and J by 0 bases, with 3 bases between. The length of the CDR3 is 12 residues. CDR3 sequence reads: CASSISTDTQYF. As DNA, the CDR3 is TGTGCCAGCAGCATTAGCACAGATACGCAGTATTTT.

This CDR3 reads CASHPTGGWEDTQYF. The CDR3 DNA is TGTGCCAGCCACCCAACGGGGGGCTGGGAAGATACGCAGTATTTT. The V gene is TRBV19, the J gene TRBJ2-3; D possibly corresponds to TRBD2 (7 bases). This CDR3 spans 15 amino acids. With 9 bases removed from V and 5 bases from J, the gap between germline ends came to 21 bases. Germline CDR1 is LNHDA and CDR2 is SQIVND (reference sequence).

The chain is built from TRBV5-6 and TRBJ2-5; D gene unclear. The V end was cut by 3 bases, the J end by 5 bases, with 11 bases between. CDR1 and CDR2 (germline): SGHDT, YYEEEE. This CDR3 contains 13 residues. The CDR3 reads CASSSAPRETQYF. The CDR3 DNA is TGTGCCAGCAGCTCAGCCCCCCGGGAGACCCAGTACTTC.

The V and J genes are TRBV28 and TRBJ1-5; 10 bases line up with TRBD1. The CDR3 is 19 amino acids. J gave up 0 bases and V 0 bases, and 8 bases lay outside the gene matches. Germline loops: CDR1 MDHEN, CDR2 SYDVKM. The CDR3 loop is CASSLWDRGIVGSNQPQHF. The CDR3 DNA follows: TGTGCCAGCAGTTTATGGGACAGGGGGATAGTGGGTAGCAATCAGCCCCAGCATTTT.

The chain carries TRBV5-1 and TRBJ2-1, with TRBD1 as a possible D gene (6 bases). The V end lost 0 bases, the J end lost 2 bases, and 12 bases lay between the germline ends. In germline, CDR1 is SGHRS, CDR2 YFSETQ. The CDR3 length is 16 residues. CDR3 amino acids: CASSLEGRGPYNEQFF. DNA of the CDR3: TGCGCCAGCAGCTTGGAGGGCAGGGGACCCTACAATGAGCAGTTCTTC.